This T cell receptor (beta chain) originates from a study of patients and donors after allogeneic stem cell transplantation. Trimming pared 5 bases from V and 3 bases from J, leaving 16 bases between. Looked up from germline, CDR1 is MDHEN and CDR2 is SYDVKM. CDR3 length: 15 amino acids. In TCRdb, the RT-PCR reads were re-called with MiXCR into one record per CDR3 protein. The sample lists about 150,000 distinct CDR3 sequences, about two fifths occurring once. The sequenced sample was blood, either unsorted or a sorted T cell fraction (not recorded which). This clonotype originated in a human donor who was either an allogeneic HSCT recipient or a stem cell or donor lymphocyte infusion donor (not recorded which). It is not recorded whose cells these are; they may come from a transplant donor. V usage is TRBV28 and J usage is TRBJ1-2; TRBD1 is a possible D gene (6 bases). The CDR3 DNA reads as TGTGCCAGCAGTGCTCGGGACACCTTTTACTATGGCTACACCTTC. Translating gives CASSARDTFYYGYTF.